This T cell receptor (beta chain) was found in a study of long-term antiretroviral therapy in people with HIV. Whole-study results and caveats: ART adherence, viral resistance and therapy changes went undocumented. HIV repertoires covered narrower CDR3 length ranges than controls did.

The ends lost 1 base at V and 7 bases at J; junction bases unmatched: 6. The CDR3 consists of 15 residues. Germline-derived CDR1 and CDR2 are SEHNR and FQNEAQ (reference sequence). Two or more post-ART PBMC samples, plus at least one pre-ART sample, were available for each donor. Participants living with HIV all received treatment in the United States. A v3.0 immunoSEQ assay was performed at survey level. Clones were sequenced by immunoSEQ multiplex PCR, and TCRdb holds only the in-frame ones, with some missing. The sample carries about 24,000 clones, 85% to 95% recorded once. As regards this clone: What it binds is unknown.

The sequence came from a woman aged 45-59 years with HIV. The input for sequencing was unsorted PBMCs, taken around 5.2 years after starting antiretroviral therapy. V gene TRBV7-9 combines with J gene TRBJ2-7; 11 bases line up with TRBD2. The CDR3 DNA is TGTGCCAGCAGCTTAGGACTAGCGGGAACAGAAGAGCAGTACTTC. Its protein is CASSLGLAGTEEQYF.